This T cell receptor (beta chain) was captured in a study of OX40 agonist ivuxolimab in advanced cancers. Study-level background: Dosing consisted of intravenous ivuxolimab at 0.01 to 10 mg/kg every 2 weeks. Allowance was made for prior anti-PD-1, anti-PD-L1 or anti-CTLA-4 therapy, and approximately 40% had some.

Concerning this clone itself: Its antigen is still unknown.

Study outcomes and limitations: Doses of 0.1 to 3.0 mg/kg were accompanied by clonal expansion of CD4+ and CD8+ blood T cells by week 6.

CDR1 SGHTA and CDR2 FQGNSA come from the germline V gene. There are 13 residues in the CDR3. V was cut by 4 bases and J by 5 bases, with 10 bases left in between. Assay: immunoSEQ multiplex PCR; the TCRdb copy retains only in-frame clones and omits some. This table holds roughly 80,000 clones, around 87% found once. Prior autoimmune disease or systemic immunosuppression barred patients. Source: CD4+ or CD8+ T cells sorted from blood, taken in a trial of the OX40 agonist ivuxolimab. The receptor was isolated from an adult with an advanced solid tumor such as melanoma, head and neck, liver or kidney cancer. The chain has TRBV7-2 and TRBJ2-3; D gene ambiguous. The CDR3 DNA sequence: TGTGCCAGCAGCTCACCAGAAAGAGATACGCAGTATTTT. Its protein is CASSSPERDTQYF. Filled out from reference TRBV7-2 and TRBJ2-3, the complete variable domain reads GAGVSQSPSNKVTEKGKDVELRCDPISGHTALYWYRQSLGQGLEFLIYFQGNSAPDKSGLPSDRFSAERTGGSVSTLTIQRTQQEDSAVYLCASSSPERDTQYFGPGTRLTVL.